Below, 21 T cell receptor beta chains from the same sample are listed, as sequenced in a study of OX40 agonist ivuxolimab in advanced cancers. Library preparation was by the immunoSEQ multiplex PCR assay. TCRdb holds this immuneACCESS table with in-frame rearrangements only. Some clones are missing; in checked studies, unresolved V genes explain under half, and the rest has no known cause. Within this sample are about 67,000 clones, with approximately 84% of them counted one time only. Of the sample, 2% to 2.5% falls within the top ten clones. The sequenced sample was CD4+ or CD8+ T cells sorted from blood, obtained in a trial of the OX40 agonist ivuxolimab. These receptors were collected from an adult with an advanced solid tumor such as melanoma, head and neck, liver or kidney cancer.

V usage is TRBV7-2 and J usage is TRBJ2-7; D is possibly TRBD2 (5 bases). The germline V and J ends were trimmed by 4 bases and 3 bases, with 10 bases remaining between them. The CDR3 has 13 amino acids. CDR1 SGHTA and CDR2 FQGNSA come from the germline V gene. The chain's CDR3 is CASSSPGIYEQYF. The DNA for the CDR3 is TGTGCCAGCAGCTCTCCCGGGATCTACGAGCAGTACTTC.

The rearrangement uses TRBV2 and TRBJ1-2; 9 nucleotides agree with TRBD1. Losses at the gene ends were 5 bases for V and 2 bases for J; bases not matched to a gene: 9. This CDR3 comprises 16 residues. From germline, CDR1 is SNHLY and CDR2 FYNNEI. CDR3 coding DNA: TGTGCCAGCAGTAATTCACCCGGGACAGGGAACTATGGCTACACCTTC. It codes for CASSNSPGTGNYGYTF.

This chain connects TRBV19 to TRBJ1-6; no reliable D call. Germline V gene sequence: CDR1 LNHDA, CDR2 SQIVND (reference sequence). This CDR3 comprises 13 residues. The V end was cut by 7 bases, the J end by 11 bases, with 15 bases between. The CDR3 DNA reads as TGTGCCAGTACCGAAGCCATCGGTGCACCCCTCCACTTT. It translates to CASTEAIGAPLHF.

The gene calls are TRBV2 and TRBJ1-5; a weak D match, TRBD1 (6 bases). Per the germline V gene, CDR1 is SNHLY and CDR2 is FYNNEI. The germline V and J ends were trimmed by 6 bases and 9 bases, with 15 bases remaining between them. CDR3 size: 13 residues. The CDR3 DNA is TGTGCCAGCAGCGGTCCCCCAGGGGCGCCCCAGCATTTT. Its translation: CASSGPPGAPQHF.

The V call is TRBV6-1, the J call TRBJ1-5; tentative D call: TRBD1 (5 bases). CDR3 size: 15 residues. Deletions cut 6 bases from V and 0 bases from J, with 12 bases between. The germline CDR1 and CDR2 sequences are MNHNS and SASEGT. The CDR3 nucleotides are TGTGCCAGCAGCATGGGGACCGTTAGCAATCAGCCCCAGCATTTT. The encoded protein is CASSMGTVSNQPQHF.

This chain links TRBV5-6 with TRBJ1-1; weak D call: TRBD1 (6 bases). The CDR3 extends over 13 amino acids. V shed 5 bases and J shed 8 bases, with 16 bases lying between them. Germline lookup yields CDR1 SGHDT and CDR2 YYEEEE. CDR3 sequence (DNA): TGTGCCAGCAGGCCCCGGGAGGGGGGAGAAGCTTTCTTT. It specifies CASRPREGGEAFF.

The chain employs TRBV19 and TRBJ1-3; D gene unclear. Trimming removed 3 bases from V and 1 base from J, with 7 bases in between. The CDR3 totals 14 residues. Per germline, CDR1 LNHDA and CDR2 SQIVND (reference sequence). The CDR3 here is CASSMTRSGNTIYF. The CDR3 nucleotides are TGTGCCAGTAGTATGACGCGGTCTGGAAACACCATATATTTT.

CDR3 sequence: CASSLKWMNEQFF. CDR3 DNA: TGTGCCAGCAGCTTAAAATGGATGAATGAGCAGTTCTTC. This chain connects TRBV7-9 to TRBJ2-1; D is ambiguous. The CDR3 has 13 amino acids. Germline V gene data show CDR1 as SEHNR and CDR2 as FQNEAQ (reference sequence). V was pared by 2 bases and J by 7 bases, with 9 bases between.

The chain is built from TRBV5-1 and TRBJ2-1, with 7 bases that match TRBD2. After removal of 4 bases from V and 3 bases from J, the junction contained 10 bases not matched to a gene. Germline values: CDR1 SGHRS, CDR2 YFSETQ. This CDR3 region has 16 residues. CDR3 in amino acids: CASSPEGRAFYNEQFF. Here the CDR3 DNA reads TGCGCCAGCAGCCCCGAGGGGAGGGCCTTCTACAATGAGCAGTTCTTC.

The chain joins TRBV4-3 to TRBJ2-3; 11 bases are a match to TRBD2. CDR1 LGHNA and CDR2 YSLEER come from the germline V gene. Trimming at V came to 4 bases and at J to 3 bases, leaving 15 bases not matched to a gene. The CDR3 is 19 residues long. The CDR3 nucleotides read TGCGCCAGCAGCCCCCAGGTAGCGGGGGGGCCCTCGATTACAGATACGCAGTATTTT. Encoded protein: CASSPQVAGGPSITDTQYF.

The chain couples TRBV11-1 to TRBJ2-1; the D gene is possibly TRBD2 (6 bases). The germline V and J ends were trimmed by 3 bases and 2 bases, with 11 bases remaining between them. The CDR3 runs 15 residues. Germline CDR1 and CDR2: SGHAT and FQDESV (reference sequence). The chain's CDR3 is CASSLGGAAYNEQFF. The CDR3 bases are TGTGCCAGCAGCTTGGGCGGGGCCGCCTACAATGAGCAGTTCTTC.

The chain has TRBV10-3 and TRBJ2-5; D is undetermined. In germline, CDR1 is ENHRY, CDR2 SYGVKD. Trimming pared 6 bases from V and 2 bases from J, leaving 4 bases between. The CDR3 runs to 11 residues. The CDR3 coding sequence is TGTGCCATCAGGGAGCAAGAGACCCAGTACTTC. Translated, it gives CAIREQETQYF.

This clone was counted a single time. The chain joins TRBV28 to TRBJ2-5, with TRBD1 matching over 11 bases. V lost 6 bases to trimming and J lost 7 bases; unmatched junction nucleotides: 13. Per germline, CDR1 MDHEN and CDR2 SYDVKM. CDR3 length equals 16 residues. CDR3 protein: CASSPQGQGVEGTQYF. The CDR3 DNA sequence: TGTGCCAGCAGCCCTCAGGGACAGGGGGTCGAGGGGACCCAGTACTTC.

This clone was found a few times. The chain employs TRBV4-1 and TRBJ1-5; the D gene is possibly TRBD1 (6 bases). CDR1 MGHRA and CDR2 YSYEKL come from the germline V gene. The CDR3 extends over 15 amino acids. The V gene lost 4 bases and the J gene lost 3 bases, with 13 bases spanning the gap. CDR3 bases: TGCGCCAGCAGCCTATCTGGACAGCTCAATCAGCCCCAGCATTTT. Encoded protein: CASSLSGQLNQPQHF.

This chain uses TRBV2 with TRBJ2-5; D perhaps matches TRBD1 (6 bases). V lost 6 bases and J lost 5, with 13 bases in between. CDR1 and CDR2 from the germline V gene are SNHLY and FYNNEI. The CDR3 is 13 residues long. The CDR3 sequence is CASRMGQGETQYF. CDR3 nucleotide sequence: TGTGCCAGCAGGATGGGGCAGGGGGAGACCCAGTACTTC.

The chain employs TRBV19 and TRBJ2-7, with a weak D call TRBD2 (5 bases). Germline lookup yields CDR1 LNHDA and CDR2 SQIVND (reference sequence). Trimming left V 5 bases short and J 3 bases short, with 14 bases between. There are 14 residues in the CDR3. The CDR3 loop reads CASSSRVGGYEQYF. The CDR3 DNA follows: TGTGCCAGTAGTTCCCGGGTTGGAGGCTACGAGCAGTACTTC. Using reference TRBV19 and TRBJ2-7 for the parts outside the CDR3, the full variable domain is DGGITQSPKYLFRKEGQNVTLSCEQNLNHDAMYWYRQDPGQGLRLIYYSQIVNDFQKGDIAEGYSVSREKKESFPLTVTSAQKNPTAFYLCASSSRVGGYEQYFGPGTRLTVT.

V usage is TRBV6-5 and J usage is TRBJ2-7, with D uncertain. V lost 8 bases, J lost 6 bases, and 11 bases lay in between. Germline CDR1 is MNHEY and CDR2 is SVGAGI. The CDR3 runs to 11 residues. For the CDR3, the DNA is TGTGCCAGCTCACCCTGGTGCGAGCAGTACTTC. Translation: CASSPWCEQYF.

CDR3 amino acids: CASSLNRINQPQHF. CDR3 sequence (DNA): TGTGCCAGCAGCTTAAACAGAATTAATCAGCCCCAGCATTTT. The rearrangement joins TRBV27 to TRBJ1-5; D not certain. CDR3 length equals 14 residues. Germline V lookup: CDR1 MNHEY, CDR2 SMNVEV (reference sequence). Trimming took off 6 bases at V and 4 bases at J, with 13 bases between the two ends.

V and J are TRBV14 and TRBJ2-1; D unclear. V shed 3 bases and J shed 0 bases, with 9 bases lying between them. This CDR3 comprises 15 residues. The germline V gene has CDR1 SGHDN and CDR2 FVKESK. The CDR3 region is CASSQSPFSYNEQFF. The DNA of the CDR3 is TGTGCCAGCAGCCAGTCTCCTTTCTCCTACAATGAGCAGTTCTTC. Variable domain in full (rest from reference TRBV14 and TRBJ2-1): EAGVTQFPSHSVIEKGQTVTLRCDPISGHDNLYWYRRVMGKEIKFLLHFVKESKQDESGMPNNRFLAERTGGTYSTLKVQPAELEDSGVYFCASSQSPFSYNEQFFGPGTRLTVL.

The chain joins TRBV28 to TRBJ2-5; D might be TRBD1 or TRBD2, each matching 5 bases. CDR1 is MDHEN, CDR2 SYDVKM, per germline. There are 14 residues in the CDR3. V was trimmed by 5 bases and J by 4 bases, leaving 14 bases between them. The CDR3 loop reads CASSRGPLGETQYF. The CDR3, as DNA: TGTGCCAGCAGTCGGGGCCCTCTCGGAGAGACCCAGTACTTC.

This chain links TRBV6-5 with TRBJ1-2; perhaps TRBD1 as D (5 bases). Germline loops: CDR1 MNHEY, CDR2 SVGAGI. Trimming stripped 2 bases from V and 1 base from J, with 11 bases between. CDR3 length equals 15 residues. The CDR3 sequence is CASSYGGTVNYGYTF. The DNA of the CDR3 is TGTGCCAGCAGTTACGGAGGGACGGTTAACTATGGCTACACCTTC.